Sequencing of this T cell receptor (beta chain) was carried out in a study of T-cell memory formation after mild COVID-19. Overall study: There were largely donor-specific TCR clusters. Overall study findings and caveats: Chiefly within CM and EM were the contracting CD4+ clones; CD8+ ones were within EMRA. From day 15 to 85, contracting clones were balanced between CD4 and CD8, whereas later expanders leaned toward CD4+.

Constant-segment primers served in 5'RACE that generated TCR alpha and TCR beta cDNA libraries bearing sample barcodes and UMIs. From the 5' RACE reads, TCRdb called clonotypes with MiXCR, one entry per CDR3 protein. Of fewer than 250,000 distinct CDR3 sequences listed, around 25% were seen once; the top ten hold 11%. To note about this clonotype: Its target is unknown.

Looked up from germline, CDR1 is LGHDT and CDR2 is YNNKEL (reference sequence). The CDR3 is 13 amino acids. V lost 4 bases and J lost 4, with 9 bases in between. The receptor was isolated from an adult woman who had mild COVID-19 (a few samples of this study predate the infection). Cell type and time point are not known. The sequencing sample was made of PBMCs or a T cell subset sorted from them (not recorded which). The rearrangement joins TRBV3-1 to TRBJ2-3, with D unclear. CDR3 amino acids: CASSRQHADTQYF. CDR3 coding DNA: TGTGCCAGCAGCCGCCAGCACGCAGATACGCAGTATTTT.